The sequence of this T cell receptor (beta chain) was determined in a study of blood T cell repertoires in COVID-19. Study background: Acute and convalescent COVID-19 specimens originated in the United States, Italy and Spain.

In germline, CDR1 is MGHRA, CDR2 YSYEKL. This CDR3 comprises 11 residues. V was pared by 8 bases and J by 5 bases, with 9 bases between. Measured with immunoSEQ multiplex PCR; TCRdb has only the in-frame clones, and not every one. The sample has fewer than 500,000 clones, 80% to 90% seen once. The receptor's source is a man aged 25-40 years who had recovered from COVID-19. The sequenced material came from PBMCs or T cells enriched from blood (not recorded which). The genes are TRBV4-1 and TRBJ2-5; possibly TRBD2 for D (5 bases). The CDR3 DNA follows: TGCGCCAGCGGACGGGGTGAGACCCAGTACTTC. Translating it yields CASGRGETQYF.